The 30 T cell receptor beta chains given below trace back to one sample, sequenced in a study of cytomegalovirus exposure and HLA in healthy donors. The study ran its PCR with 60 Vbeta and 13 Jbeta primers. This table comes from immunoSEQ multiplex PCR, and its TCRdb copy is limited to in-frame clones, with some not included. The sample contains about 160,000 clones, approximately 86% of which appear only once. Material for sequencing was PBMCs. These receptors came from a woman aged 18-35 years in good health and CMV-seronegative.

The rearrangement links TRBV7-2 to TRBJ1-6; D possibly corresponds to TRBD1 (5 bases). The germline V and J ends were trimmed by 5 bases and 9 bases, with 14 bases remaining between them. The V gene's germline CDR1 is SGHTA and CDR2 FQGNSA. This CDR3 has 14 residues. The CDR3 DNA follows: TGTGCCAGCAGCGCGGGGACCCCCAGTTCACCCCTCCACTTT. Translated: CASSAGTPSSPLHF.

The chain links TRBV5-8 to TRBJ2-3; weak D call: TRBD2 (7 bases). CDR3 length: 15 residues. CDR1 is SGHTS, CDR2 YDEGEE, per germline. The V gene lost 7 bases and the J gene lost 2 bases, with 17 bases spanning the gap. Written as DNA, the CDR3 is TGTGCCAGCTTATGGGTGGGGGGGCACACAGATACGCAGTATTTT. Translated: CASLWVGGHTDTQYF.

The rearrangement joins TRBV5-1 to TRBJ1-2, with D perhaps TRBD1 (6 bases). Germline CDR1 and CDR2: SGHRS and YFSETQ. The ends were cut back, 3 bases at V and 0 bases at J, with 12 bases in the middle. This CDR3 comprises 15 residues. The CDR3 here is CASSSGQLANYGYTF. CDR3 nucleotides: TGCGCCAGCAGCTCTGGACAGCTAGCTAACTATGGCTACACCTTC.

This clone has just one count. V and J are TRBV6-1 and TRBJ1-3; perhaps TRBD1 as D (6 bases). The V gene lost 8 bases and the J gene lost 0 bases, with 14 bases spanning the gap. The CDR3 is 15 residues long. CDR1 is MNHNS, CDR2 SASEGT, per germline. The CDR3 DNA reads TGTGCCAGCGGTCAGGGGTTTAGCTCTGGAAACACCATATATTTT. Its translation: CASGQGFSSGNTIYF.

This clone was found a few times. The rearrangement joins TRBV12-5 to TRBJ2-1, with D possibly TRBD1 on 6 matching bases. In germline, CDR1 is LGHNT, CDR2 FRNRAP. V was cut by 4 bases and J by 2 bases, with 12 bases left in between. The CDR3 sequence is 15 residues long. CDR3 bases: TGTGCTAGTGGTTGGGGACAAGGCCCCTACAATGAGCAGTTCTTC. Amino acids: CASGWGQGPYNEQFF. The full variable domain, in which reference TRBV12-5 and TRBJ2-1 provide the parts outside the CDR3, is DARVTQTPRHKVTEMGQEVTMRCQPILGHNTVFWYRQTMMQGLELLAYFRNRAPLDDSGMPKDRFSAEMPDATLATLKIQPSEPRDSAVYFCASGWGQGPYNEQFFGPGTRLTVL.

The rearrangement links TRBV28 to TRBJ2-7; D may be TRBD1 (6 bases). The CDR3 is 15 amino acids. Deletions cut 6 bases from V and 3 bases from J, with 18 bases between. Germline V gene lookup returns CDR1 MDHEN and CDR2 SYDVKM. CDR3 loop: CASSYPGTTFYEQYF. In DNA form, the CDR3 reads TGTGCCAGCAGCTACCCCGGGACAACGTTCTACGAGCAGTACTTC.

The V and J genes are TRBV10-3 and TRBJ1-2, with D perhaps TRBD1 (5 bases). This CDR3 comprises 13 residues. CDR1 and CDR2 from the germline V gene are ENHRY and SYGVKD. Between the trimmed V and J ends, which lost 3 bases and 6 bases, there was a span of 11 bases. This CDR3 is CAISDLKGNGYTF. CDR3 in DNA: TGTGCCATCAGTGATCTCAAGGGGAATGGCTACACCTTC.

The V call is TRBV9, the J call TRBJ2-5; D might be TRBD1 (5 bases). This CDR3 region has 13 residues. CDR1 is SGDLS, CDR2 YYNGEE, per germline. V was shortened by 0 bases and J by 5 bases, with 8 bases between the two germline ends. This CDR3 is CASSVEGWETQYF. Here the CDR3 DNA reads TGTGCCAGCAGCGTAGAGGGGTGGGAGACCCAGTACTTC.

V gene TRBV5-1 combines with J gene TRBJ2-4; 7 bases are shared with TRBD2. The CDR3 is made up of 16 amino acids. J gave up 7 bases and V 1 base, and 11 bases lay outside the gene matches. Germline V gene data show CDR1 as SGHRS and CDR2 as YFSETQ. Written as DNA, the CDR3 is TGCGCCAGCAGCTTGAGTTTGCGGGAGACGGGGAACATTCAGTACTTC. Its translation is CASSLSLRETGNIQYF. Combining the CDR3 with reference TRBV5-1 and TRBJ2-4 gives the whole variable domain KAGVTQTPRYLIKTRGQQVTLSCSPISGHRSVSWYQQTPGQGLQFLFEYFSETQRNKGNFPGRFSGRQFSNSRSEMNVSTLELGDSALYLCASSLSLRETGNIQYFGAGTRLSVL.

The chain joins TRBV7-3 to TRBJ1-2; TRBD1 aligns across 7 bases. The CDR3 sequence is 15 residues long. Germline loops: CDR1 SGHTA, CDR2 FQGTGA. Trimming took 5 bases from V and 0 from J; bases not matched to a gene: 6. In DNA, the CDR3 is TGTGCCAGCAGCCTGACAGGGCCTTCTAACTATGGCTACACCTTC. This encodes CASSLTGPSNYGYTF.

V is TRBV7-2 and J is TRBJ1-4; the D gene is possibly TRBD1 (5 bases). V shed 2 bases and J shed 7 bases, with 14 bases lying between them. Germline V lookup: CDR1 SGHTA, CDR2 FQGNSA. The CDR3 length is 15 residues. The CDR3 DNA reads as TGTGCCAGCAGCTTACAGGGTCAAGGCTCTGAAAAACTGTTTTTT. Translating gives CASSLQGQGSEKLFF.

This clone was picked up one time. This rearrangement joins TRBV11-2 to TRBJ1-4, with unresolved D. This CDR3 has 11 amino acids. The V gene lost 5 bases and the J gene lost 8 bases, with 6 bases spanning the gap. Per germline, CDR1 SGHAT and CDR2 FQNNGV. CDR3 region: CASSPGEKLFF. The CDR3 coding sequence is TGTGCCAGCAGCCCGGGGGAAAAACTGTTTTTT.

This chain joins TRBV21-1 and TRBJ1-2; the DNA was not compared with TRBD1, the D call given in the table. TRBV21-1 is assigned pseudogene status. The length of the CDR3 is 14 residues. CDR3 coding DNA: TGTGCCAGCAACCAAGGGGTCCATAACTATGGCTACACCTTC. This codes for CASNQGVHNYGYTF.

This sequence joins TRBV2 and TRBJ1-2, with TRBD1 matching over 12 bases. After removal of 6 bases from V and 7 bases from J, the junction contained 6 bases not matched to a gene. Germline V gene lookup returns CDR1 SNHLY and CDR2 FYNNEI. The CDR3 has 14 amino acids. CDR3 region: CASRRGQGALGYTF. CDR3 in DNA: TGTGCCAGCAGACGGGGACAGGGGGCGCTTGGCTACACCTTC.

The chain carries TRBV4-1 and TRBJ2-7; D may be TRBD2 (6 bases). The CDR3 sequence is 15 residues long. Germline lookup yields CDR1 MGHRA and CDR2 YSYEKL. V lost 3 bases and J lost 0, with 12 bases in between. The CDR3 spells CASSQGLASSYEQYF. The DNA for the CDR3 is TGCGCCAGCAGCCAGGGTCTAGCGTCCTCCTACGAGCAGTACTTC.

V is TRBV5-5 and J is TRBJ1-1, with TRBD1 matching 9 bases. CDR3 size: 14 residues. Germline CDR1 reads SGHKS; CDR2 reads YYEKEE (reference sequence). V lost 3 bases and J lost 5; bases outside the gene matches: 5. CDR3 residues: CASSWDREGTEAFF. The CDR3 DNA follows: TGTGCCAGCAGCTGGGACAGGGAGGGTACTGAAGCTTTCTTT.

V usage is TRBV6-1 and J usage is TRBJ1-1; possibly TRBD1 for D (5 bases). Germline assignment: CDR1 MNHNS and CDR2 SASEGT. This CDR3 is built from 15 residues. The V end was cut by 5 bases, the J end by 3 bases, with 16 bases between. The CDR3 bases are TGTGCCAGCAGTCCTTCAACGTGGGGGGACACTGAAGCTTTCTTT. Translated, it gives CASSPSTWGDTEAFF.

In its sample, this clone was seen a few times. V and J are TRBV10-3 and TRBJ1-1; possible D gene TRBD1, 5 bases. Trimming shortened V by 10 bases and J by 9 bases, and 6 bases separated the two germline ends. Germline assignment: CDR1 ENHRY and CDR2 SYGVKD. CDR3 length: 8 amino acids. The CDR3 DNA is TGTGCCACGGACAAAGCTTTCTTT. As protein: CATDKAFF.

This chain links TRBV4-2 with TRBJ1-1, with D unresolved. This CDR3 is built from 14 residues. CDR1 LGHNA and CDR2 YNFKEQ come from the germline V gene. V lost 0 bases, J lost 3 bases, and 8 bases lay in between. For the CDR3, the DNA is TGTGCCAGCAGCCAAGATGGCCTGCACACTGAAGCTTTCTTT. Protein: CASSQDGLHTEAFF.

This rearrangement joins TRBV5-1 to TRBJ2-2; D possibly corresponds to TRBD1 (6 bases). This CDR3 has 18 amino acids. V gave up 2 bases and J gave up 5 bases, with 22 bases separating them. The germline V gene has CDR1 SGHRS and CDR2 YFSETQ. CDR3 nucleotides: TGCGCCAGCAGCTTTACCTGGACAGCCTCAGTATTAACCGGGGAGCTGTTTTTT. Protein sequence: CASSFTWTASVLTGELFF.

The CDR3 DNA reads TGTGCCAGCTCACAGATCAGCACCGGGACTAGCACAGATACGCAGTATTTT. The encoded protein is CASSQISTGTSTDTQYF. The chain carries TRBV18 and TRBJ2-3; D may be TRBD2 (6 bases). The CDR3 runs to 17 residues. Germline loops: CDR1 KGHSH, CDR2 LQKENI. Trimming pared 4 bases from V and 0 bases from J, leaving 17 bases between.

The chain carries TRBV15 and TRBJ1-2; 7 bases match TRBD1. V shed 0 bases, J shed 8 bases, and the junction held 0 bases outside the gene matches. Germline V CDR1 and CDR2: LNHNV, YYDKDF (reference sequence). This CDR3 region has 12 residues. CDR3 bases: TGTGCCACCAGCAGAGAACAGGGGGGCTACACCTTC. It translates to CATSREQGGYTF.

In this sample, this clone turned up once. The chain is built from TRBV2 and TRBJ2-4; maybe TRBD2 (6 bases). V lost 8 bases and J lost 6, with 20 bases in between. This CDR3 is 15 amino acids long. In germline, CDR1 is SNHLY, CDR2 FYNNEI. The CDR3 nucleotides read TGTGCCAGCGGAGGGATAGCCGGGACGCCAAACATTCAGTACTTC. Encoded protein: CASGGIAGTPNIQYF. Combining the CDR3 with reference TRBV2 and TRBJ2-4 gives the whole variable domain EPEVTQTPSHQVTQMGQEVILRCVPISNHLYFYWYRQILGQKVEFLVSFYNNEISEKSEIFDDQFSVERPDGSNFTLKIRSTKLEDSAMYFCASGGIAGTPNIQYFGAGTRLSVL.

The rearrangement joins TRBV27 to TRBJ2-7, with 7 positions matching TRBD1. Germline V CDR1 and CDR2: MNHEY, SMNVEV (reference sequence). The length of the CDR3 is 14 residues. J gave up 5 bases and V 4 bases, and 8 bases lay outside the gene matches. The CDR3 reads CASSWGRGFHEQYF. The CDR3 DNA reads TGTGCCAGCAGTTGGGGCAGGGGGTTCCACGAGCAGTACTTC.

The chain recombines TRBV10-2 with TRBJ2-5; no reliable D call. Between the trimmed V and J ends, which lost 0 bases and 7 bases, there was a span of 15 bases. Germline-derived CDR1 and CDR2 are WSHSY and SAAADI. The CDR3 is 15 amino acids. The CDR3 protein is CASSESEETPVTQYF. CDR3 nucleotides: TGCGCCAGCAGTGAGTCTGAGGAAACCCCCGTGACCCAGTACTTC.

The gene calls are TRBV2 and TRBJ2-4, with D uncertain. V was pared by 3 bases and J by 8 bases, with 5 bases between. Germline V gives CDR1 SNHLY, CDR2 FYNNEI. This CDR3 comprises 11 residues. The CDR3 reads CASSDRDIQYF. For the CDR3, the DNA is TGTGCCAGCAGTGATCGGGACATTCAGTACTTC.

V gene TRBV28 combines with J gene TRBJ1-2, with D possibly being TRBD1 (6 bases). Per germline, CDR1 MDHEN and CDR2 SYDVKM. V shed 5 bases and J shed 6 bases, with 10 bases lying between them. The CDR3 spans 12 residues. CDR3 loop: CASSRTVHGYTF. The DNA for the CDR3 is TGTGCCAGCAGTCGGACAGTCCATGGCTACACCTTC.

V and J are TRBV7-2 and TRBJ2-7, with 9 positions matching TRBD1. V gave up 5 bases and J gave up 3 bases; unmatched junction bases: 8. The CDR3 covers 15 residues. Germline values: CDR1 SGHTA, CDR2 FQGNSA. The CDR3 sequence: CASSRDRGVLYEQYF. For the CDR3, the DNA is TGTGCCAGCAGCCGTGACAGGGGGGTACTCTACGAGCAGTACTTC.

The chain joins TRBV27 to TRBJ2-3, with 12 bases lining up with TRBD2. The CDR3 extends over 16 amino acids. Germline loops: CDR1 MNHEY, CDR2 SMNVEV (reference sequence). Trimming at V came to 2 bases and at J to 5 bases, leaving 5 bases not matched to a gene. This CDR3 reads CASSLRLAGVIDTQYF. CDR3 sequence (DNA): TGTGCCAGCAGTTTAAGACTAGCGGGGGTTATAGATACGCAGTATTTT.

The chain employs TRBV5-1 and TRBJ2-3, with 8 bases aligning to TRBD2. The length of the CDR3 is 16 residues. V trimming: 4 bases; J trimming: 0 bases; junction bases outside the gene matches: 7. From germline, CDR1 is SGHRS and CDR2 YFSETQ. The chain's CDR3 is CASSQIAGLSTDTQYF. In nucleotides, the CDR3 is TGCGCCAGCAGCCAAATAGCGGGATTAAGCACAGATACGCAGTATTTT.